The 11 T cell receptor beta chains presented below share a single source sample, sequenced in a study of T cell changes during pregnancy in multiple sclerosis. Produced via immunoSEQ multiplex PCR; TCRdb's table is partial and in-frame only. The sample carries around 60,000 clones, 80% to 95% recorded once. Sequenced material: peripheral blood, taken in the third trimester of pregnancy. The receptors here all came from a female donor in good health, enrolled as a control in a pregnancy study.

The chain carries TRBV5-8 and TRBJ2-2; TRBD2 aligns across 10 bases. The CDR3 is 15 amino acids. V lost 4 bases and J lost 4; bases outside the gene matches: 4. CDR1 and CDR2 (germline): SGHTS, YDEGEE. The CDR3 region has the DNA TGTGCCAGCAGCCTCGGACTAGCGGCCACCGGGGAGCTGTTTTTT. Its protein product is CASSLGLAATGELFF.

The chain joins TRBV6-4 to TRBJ2-2; D perhaps matches TRBD2 (5 bases). The V gene's germline CDR1 is MRHNA and CDR2 SNTAGT. This CDR3 is built from 16 residues. V was clipped by 0 bases and J by 7 bases, with 15 bases between them. In DNA, the CDR3 is TGTGCCAGCAGTGACTCGAGTCGGGCTAGCAGCGGGGAGCTGTTTTTT. Residues: CASSDSSRASSGELFF.

This clone was seen just once. V usage is TRBV7-3 and J usage is TRBJ1-1, with D possibly TRBD1 on 5 matching bases. Germline loops: CDR1 SGHTA, CDR2 FQGTGA. The CDR3 totals 15 residues. V dropped 4 bases and J dropped 0 bases, with 12 bases sitting between them. The CDR3 spells CASSSDSNMNTEAFF. CDR3 DNA: TGTGCCAGCAGCTCCGACAGCAATATGAACACTGAAGCTTTCTTT.

The V gene is TRBV4-2, the J gene TRBJ1-2, with D perhaps TRBD1 (5 bases). The CDR3 runs 16 residues. Germline V gene data show CDR1 as LGHNA and CDR2 as YNFKEQ. Trimming pared 3 bases from V and 1 base from J, leaving 15 bases between. The CDR3: CASSHGTTVFNYGYTF. The CDR3 nucleotides are TGTGCCAGCAGCCATGGGACTACCGTATTTAACTATGGCTACACCTTC.

The chain employs TRBV7-2 and TRBJ2-5, with D possibly matching TRBD1 (5 bases). Germline loops: CDR1 SGHTA, CDR2 FQGNSA. V was cut by 5 bases and J by 5 bases, with 12 bases left in between. There are 13 residues in the CDR3. The CDR3 spells CASSPGSWETQYF. The CDR3 DNA sequence: TGTGCCAGCAGCCCAGGGTCCTGGGAGACCCAGTACTTC.

Written as DNA, the CDR3 is TGTGCCAGCAGCGTACGGGGGGAGGGCAGCACTGAAGCTTTCTTT. This gives the protein CASSVRGEGSTEAFF. V is TRBV9 and J is TRBJ1-1, with D tentatively TRBD1 (5 bases). The V gene's germline CDR1 is SGDLS and CDR2 YYNGEE. This CDR3 is 15 amino acids long. The V gene lost 1 base and the J gene lost 4 bases, with 14 bases spanning the gap.

This rearrangement joins TRBV9 to TRBJ1-2, with TRBD1 matching over 7 bases. The V segment lost 3 bases and the J segment 11 bases; nucleotides outside the gene matches: 16. This CDR3 has 15 residues. Germline CDR1 is SGDLS and CDR2 is YYNGEE. In DNA form, the CDR3 reads TGTGCCAGCAGCGATATCGGCTTACAGGGGCGGGCGTACACCTTC. Amino acid sequence: CASSDIGLQGRAYTF.

This clone was picked up one time. This sequence joins TRBV18 and TRBJ2-1, with a weak D call TRBD2 (5 bases). The CDR3 length is 15 residues. V was shortened by 3 bases and J by 9 bases, with 18 bases between the two germline ends. The germline CDR1 and CDR2 sequences are KGHSH and LQKENI. The CDR3 DNA reads as TGTGCCAGCTCACCGACGGAGGAGAGCCGGAGTGAGCAGTTCTTC. Encoded protein: CASSPTEESRSEQFF.

The chain carries TRBV5-4 and TRBJ2-5; D may be TRBD2 (6 bases). Germline lookup yields CDR1 SGHNT and CDR2 YYREEE (reference sequence). With 8 bases removed from V and 4 bases from J, the gap between germline ends came to 9 bases. The CDR3 runs to 11 residues. The chain's CDR3 is CASMGGETQYF. The DNA for the CDR3 is TGTGCCAGTATGGGAGGAGAGACCCAGTACTTC.

This rearrangement joins TRBV28 to TRBJ2-3; 9 positions match TRBD2. Germline V gives CDR1 MDHEN, CDR2 SYDVKM. CDR3 length: 16 residues. The V and J ends lost 2 bases and 0 bases, in that order; junction bases with no gene match: 3. The CDR3 DNA reads TGTGCCAGCAGTTTAAATCTAGCGGGGAGCACAGATACGCAGTATTTT. It codes for CASSLNLAGSTDTQYF.

This chain uses TRBV11-3 with TRBJ1-3; tentatively, D is TRBD1 (6 bases). Deletions cut 10 bases from V and 4 bases from J, with 17 bases between. There are 14 residues in the CDR3. The V gene's germline CDR1 is SGHNT and CDR2 YENEEA. The CDR3 protein is CATSTGSGGNTIYF. The CDR3 nucleotides are TGTGCCACATCTACAGGGTCGGGAGGAAACACCATATATTTT.